Listed below are T cell receptor beta chains from one sample, sequenced in a study of blood T cell repertoires in COVID-19. The repertoire was sequenced with immunoSEQ multiplex PCR; TCRdb's copy has only in-frame clones and lacks some. In the table there are around 110,000 clones, 84% of which are singletons. The sample was PBMCs or T cells enriched from blood (not recorded which). These receptors were obtained from a woman aged 25 to 39 who had recovered from COVID-19. Each CDR3 is given with its conserved first and last residue. A D gene is named only where the DNA matches it firmly. Clone size is shown for a subset of rows, as once, few, many or a class of expanded clone.

CDR3: CASSPLGGFSGELFF
DNA: TGTGCCAGCTCGCCCCTAGGGGGCTTCTCCGGGGAGCTGTTTTTT
V: TRBV18
J: TRBJ2-2
length: 15
size: -
D: TRBD1

CDR3: CASSKCRDRRLNEQFF
DNA: TGTGCCAGCAGCAAATGCCGGGACAGGCGTCTCAATGAGCAGTTCTTC
V: TRBV21-1
J: TRBJ2-1
length: 16
size: -
D: -

CDR3: CASSLGPFSRANYGYTF
DNA: TGTGCCAGCAGCTTGGGCCCATTTTCCAGGGCTAACTATGGCTACACCTTC
V: TRBV7-2
J: TRBJ1-2
length: 17
size: -
D: -

CDR3: CASSGRQGPMNTEAFF
DNA: TGTGCCAGCAGCGGAAGACAGGGACCGATGAACACTGAAGCTTTCTTT
V: TRBV7-9
J: TRBJ1-1
length: 16
size: -
D: TRBD1

CDR3: CASSLYSWDRVNSPLHF
DNA: TGTGCCAGCAGTTTATACTCTTGGGACAGGGTTAATTCACCCCTCCACTTT
V: TRBV28
J: TRBJ1-6
length: 17
size: -
D: TRBD1

CDR3: CASRRDRGPYEQYF
DNA: TGTGCCAGCAGGCGGGACAGGGGTCCCTACGAGCAGTACTTC
V: TRBV2
J: TRBJ2-7
length: 14
size: -
D: TRBD1

CDR3: CATSDWASGGGELFF
DNA: TGTGCCACCAGTGATTGGGCTAGCGGGGGCGGGGAGCTGTTTTTT
V: TRBV24-1
J: TRBJ2-2
length: 15
size: -
D: TRBD2

CDR3: CASSPGQGVVNQPQHF
DNA: TGTGCCAGCAGCCCGGGACAGGGGGTCGTTAATCAGCCCCAGCATTTT
V: TRBV28
J: TRBJ1-5
length: 16
size: -
D: TRBD1

CDR3: CASSQFPGQQNSPLHF
DNA: TGTGCCAGCAGCCAATTCCCGGGACAGCAAAATTCACCCCTCCACTTT
V: TRBV3-1/TRBV3-2
J: TRBJ1-6
length: 16
size: -
D: TRBD1

CDR3: CASTSASGSYEQYF
DNA: -
V: TRBV19
J: TRBJ2-7
length: 14
size: -
D: -

CDR3: CSAPGRGGYTF
DNA: TGCAGTGCTCCCGGTCGAGGGGGCTACACCTTC
V: TRBV20-1
J: TRBJ1-2
length: 11
size: few
D: -

CDR3: CASSLASGTFQETQYF
DNA: TGTGCCAGCAGCTTAGCTAGCGGGACTTTCCAAGAGACCCAGTACTTC
V: TRBV11-2
J: TRBJ2-5
length: 16
size: -
D: TRBD2

CDR3: CSVEVRTGYEQYF
DNA: TGCAGCGTTGAAGTCCGGACAGGCTACGAGCAGTACTTC
V: TRBV29-1
J: TRBJ2-7
length: 13
size: -
D: TRBD1

CDR3: CASSKGLVGNTGELFF
DNA: TGTGCTAGCAGCAAGGGACTAGTAGGGAACACCGGGGAGCTGTTTTTT
V: TRBV7-7
J: TRBJ2-2
length: 16
size: -
D: TRBD2

CDR3: CASSSRQGSNQPQHF
DNA: TGTGCCAGCAGTTCCCGGCAGGGAAGCAATCAGCCCCAGCATTTT
V: TRBV6-2/TRBV6-3
J: TRBJ1-5
length: 15
size: -
D: -

CDR3: CATDRGGEAKNIQYF
DNA: TGTGCCACCGACCGCGGGGGCGAAGCCAAAAACATTCAGTACTTC
V: TRBV15
J: TRBJ2-4
length: 15
size: -
D: -

CDR3: CSVATGGAYGYTF
DNA: TGCAGCGTCGCGACAGGGGGCGCCTATGGCTACACCTTC
V: TRBV29-1
J: TRBJ1-2
length: 13
size: once
D: TRBD1

CDR3: CASSQEGRQAFF
DNA: TGTGCCAGCAGCCAAGAAGGCAGGCAAGCTTTCTTT
V: TRBV3-1/TRBV3-2
J: TRBJ1-1
length: 12
size: -
D: -